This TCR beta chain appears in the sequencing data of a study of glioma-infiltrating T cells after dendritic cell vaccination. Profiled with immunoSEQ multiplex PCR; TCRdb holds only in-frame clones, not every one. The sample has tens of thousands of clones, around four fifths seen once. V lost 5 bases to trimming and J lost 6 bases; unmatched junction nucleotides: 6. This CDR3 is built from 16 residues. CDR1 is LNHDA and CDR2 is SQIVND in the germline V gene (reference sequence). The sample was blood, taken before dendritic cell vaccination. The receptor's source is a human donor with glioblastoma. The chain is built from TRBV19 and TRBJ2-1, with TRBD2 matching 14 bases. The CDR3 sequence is CASSPSTSGGANEQFF. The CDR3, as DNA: TGTGCCAGTAGTCCCTCGACTAGCGGGGGGGCCAATGAGCAGTTCTTC.